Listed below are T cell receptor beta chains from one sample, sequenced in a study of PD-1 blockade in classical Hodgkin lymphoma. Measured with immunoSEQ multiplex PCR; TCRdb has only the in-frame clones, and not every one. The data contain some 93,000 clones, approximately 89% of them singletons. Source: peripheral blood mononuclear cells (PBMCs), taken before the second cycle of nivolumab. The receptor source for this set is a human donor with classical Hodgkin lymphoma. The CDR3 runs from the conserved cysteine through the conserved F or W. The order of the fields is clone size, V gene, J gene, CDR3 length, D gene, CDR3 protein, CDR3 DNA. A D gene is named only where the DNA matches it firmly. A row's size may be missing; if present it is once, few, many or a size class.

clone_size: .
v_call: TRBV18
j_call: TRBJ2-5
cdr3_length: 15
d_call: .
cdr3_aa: CASSPGREMGETQYF
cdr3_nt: TGTGCCAGCTCACCAGGCAGGGAGATGGGGGAGACCCAGTACTTC

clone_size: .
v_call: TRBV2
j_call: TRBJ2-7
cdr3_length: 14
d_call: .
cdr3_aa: CASNRASSGNEQYF
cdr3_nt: TGTGCCAGCAACAGGGCCTCCTCGGGCAACGAGCAGTACTTC

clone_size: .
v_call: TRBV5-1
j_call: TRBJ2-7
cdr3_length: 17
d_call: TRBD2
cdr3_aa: CASSSAITSGRRDEQYF
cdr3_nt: TGCGCCAGCAGCTCCGCCATCACTAGCGGGAGGAGGGACGAGCAGTACTTC

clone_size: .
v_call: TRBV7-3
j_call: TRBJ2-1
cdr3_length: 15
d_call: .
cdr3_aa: CASSFTQSSYNEQFF
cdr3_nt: TGTGCCAGCAGCTTCACACAGAGCTCCTACAATGAGCAGTTCTTC

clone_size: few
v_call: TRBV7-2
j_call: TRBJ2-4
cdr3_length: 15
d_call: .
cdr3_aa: CASSLDLALIGIQYF
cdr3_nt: TGTGCCAGCAGCTTAGACCTAGCCCTCATAGGCATTCAGTACTTC

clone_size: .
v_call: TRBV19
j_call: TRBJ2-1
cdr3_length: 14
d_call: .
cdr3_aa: CASRASGSYNEQFF
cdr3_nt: TGTGCCAGTAGGGCATCAGGCTCCTACAATGAGCAGTTCTTC

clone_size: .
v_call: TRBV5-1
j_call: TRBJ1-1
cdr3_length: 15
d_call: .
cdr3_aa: CASSLVPDTNTEAFF
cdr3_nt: TGCGCCAGCAGCTTGGTACCGGACACGAACACTGAAGCTTTCTTT

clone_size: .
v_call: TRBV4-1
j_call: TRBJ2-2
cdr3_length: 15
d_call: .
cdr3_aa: CASSPAGTNTGELFF
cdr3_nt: TGCGCCAGCAGCCCGGCCGGGACGAACACCGGGGAGCTGTTTTTT

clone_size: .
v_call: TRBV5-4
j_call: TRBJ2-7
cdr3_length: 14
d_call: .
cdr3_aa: CASSLGGPGDEQYF
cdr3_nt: TGTGCCAGCAGCTTGGGCGGACCGGGAGATGAGCAGTACTTC

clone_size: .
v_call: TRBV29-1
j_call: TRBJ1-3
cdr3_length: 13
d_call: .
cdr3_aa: CSTQGQSGNTIYF
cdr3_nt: TGCAGCACCCAAGGACAGTCTGGAAACACCATATATTTT